Below, one T cell receptor beta chain is given with its context. This clone was picked up a small number of times. Its cognate antigen has yet to be identified. Base qualities are not at hand, and no much larger clone is one base apart. TCRbeta CDR3 regions were amplified from genomic DNA by means of the immunoSEQ Assay, a bias-controlled multiplex PCR. Turning to the authors' computational methods: Within the assay, amplification of reference gene primers was used to estimate how many nucleated cells each sample contained. To quantify the absolute abundance of each unique TCRbeta CDR3 rearrangement, sequence reads were collapsed and filtered. Productive Simpson clonality was computed per sample as the square root of Simpson's diversity index over productive rearrangements. Here the immuneACCESS table is served through TCRdb, limited to in-frame sequences with V and J called. Missing clones are a known gap in these copies; in checked studies unresolved V genes cover under half, and the rest lacks a known reason. V and J calls and clone size are those listed in that table; D and trimming were worked out from the DNA. Recorded for this sample are about 360,000 clones; approximately 86% of them occurred a single time. The ten biggest clones cover 7% to 7.5% of the sample.

Between the V and J ends, shortened by 4 bases and 5 bases respectively, the junction contains 14 bases. The CDR3 covers 14 residues, taking in both the cysteine and the phenylalanine. Kept here is only the CDR3 DNA, which spans 42 bases and is read in frame from base 1. Sequences SGHTA (CDR1) and FQGNSA (CDR2) are obtained from the germline V gene. At one collaborating source in Seattle, patients were enrolled during active infection and were followed longitudinally through the course of disease. The collaborating institutions used their own protocols to collect whole blood in K2EDTA tubes. For TCRbeta analysis, collaborator samples were shipped as frozen whole blood, as isolated PBMCs, or as DNA extracted from either sample type. This sample was taken from a study of blood T cell repertoires in COVID-19 (dated by TCRdb to the early 2020s). In the study overall: Samples covering the acute and convalescent phases of COVID-19 were provided by collaborators in the United States, Italy and Spain. The material from the prospective study consisted of cDNA or gDNA derived from T cells, B-cell-depleted T cells, or PBMCs. Deeply sampled blood TCRbeta repertoires from subjects exposed to, actively infected with, or recovered from COVID-19 were included in the dataset. The repertoires were released in a freely available public database intended as a resource for research on the immune response to SARS-CoV-2. The samples were drawn from two sources: the first 160 participants of the ongoing ImmuneRACE study, and 950 to 1,500 subjects contributed by 6 global collaborators. A de-identified subject ID, COVID-19 status, age in years and sex were almost always included in the sample metadata. Where available, HLA class I and class II types were taken from metadata supplied by the sample provider and were not determined by assay-based typing.

On the study overall, not on this receptor specifically: The quantity of clinical and demographic metadata differed by source and by participant and was supplied without curation.

The sequenced material came from peripheral blood. The chain uses TRBV7-2 and TRBJ1-1, and possibly TRBD1, on 6 matching bases. The origin of this receptor is a woman between 55 and 75 years old with COVID-19, enrolled during active disease. The CDR3 region has the sequence CTSSSYREKTEAFF. The nucleotides are TGTACCAGCAGCTCCTACAGGGAGAAAACTGAAGCTTTCTTT.